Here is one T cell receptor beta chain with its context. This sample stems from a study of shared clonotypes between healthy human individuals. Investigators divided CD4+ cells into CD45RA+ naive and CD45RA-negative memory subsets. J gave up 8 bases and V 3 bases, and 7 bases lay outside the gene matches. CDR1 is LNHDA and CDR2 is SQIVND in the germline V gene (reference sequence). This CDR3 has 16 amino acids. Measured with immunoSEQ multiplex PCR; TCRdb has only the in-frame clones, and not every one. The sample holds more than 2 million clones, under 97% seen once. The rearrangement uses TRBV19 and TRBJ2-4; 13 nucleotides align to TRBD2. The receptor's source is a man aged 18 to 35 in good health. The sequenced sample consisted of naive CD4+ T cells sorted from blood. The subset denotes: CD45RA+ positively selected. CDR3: CASSIGTSGRGHIQYF. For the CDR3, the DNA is TGTGCCAGTAGTATTGGAACTAGCGGGAGGGGGCACATTCAGTACTTC.